A single sample is the source of the 4 T cell receptor beta chains below, sequenced in a study of T cell changes during pregnancy in multiple sclerosis. Produced via immunoSEQ multiplex PCR; TCRdb's table is partial and in-frame only. The data show 45,000 to 55,000 clones, 92% seen once. Sequenced here: CD4+ T cells from peripheral blood mononuclear cells, sampled in the second trimester of pregnancy. These receptor sequences come from a female donor in good health, enrolled as a control in a pregnancy study.

The rearrangement joins TRBV19 to TRBJ1-4, with unresolved D. Germline V gene lookup returns CDR1 LNHDA and CDR2 SQIVND (reference sequence). Trimming removed 7 bases from V and 8 bases from J, with 14 bases in between. The length of the CDR3 is 13 residues. CDR3 amino acids: CASIRGAGEKLFF. CDR3 in DNA: TGTGCCAGTATAAGAGGCGCCGGGGAAAAACTGTTTTTT.

This chain uses TRBV7-4 with TRBJ1-5; D ambiguous. Germline CDR1 is SGHVT and CDR2 is SQSDAQ. CDR3 length: 16 residues. Trimming left V 1 base short and J 5 bases short, with 15 bases between. CDR3 sequence reads: CASSLGPRGLDQPQHF. The CDR3, as DNA: TGTGCCAGCAGCTTAGGGCCTAGAGGGCTCGATCAGCCCCAGCATTTT.

The chain couples TRBV5-5 to TRBJ1-3; D possibly corresponds to TRBD1 (5 bases). V lost 7 bases, J lost 6 bases, and 20 bases lay in between. Germline lookup yields CDR1 SGHKS and CDR2 YYEKEE (reference sequence). The CDR3 has 15 residues. CDR3 residues: CASRLRETEANTIYF. The CDR3 coding sequence is TGTGCCAGCCGATTACGGGAGACAGAAGCAAACACCATATATTTT.

J is TRBJ1-3 and V is TRBV27; no clear D gene. CDR1 and CDR2 from the germline V gene are MNHEY and SMNVEV (reference sequence). This CDR3 contains 14 residues. V was pared by 7 bases and J by 1 base, with 11 bases between. In DNA, the CDR3 is TGTGCCAGCAAACGGGGAGGTTCTGGAAACACCATATATTTT. Its translation: CASKRGGSGNTIYF.